What follows is one TCR beta chain and its context. With 0 bases removed from V and 4 bases from J, the gap between germline ends came to 7 bases. Looked up from germline, CDR1 is SGHKS and CDR2 is YYEKEE (reference sequence). This CDR3 has 13 amino acids. The data originate from a study of patients and donors after allogeneic stem cell transplantation. Via MiXCR, TCRdb re-called the RT-PCR reads, giving one row per CDR3 protein. The sample comprises about 76,000 distinct CDR3 sequences, 26% of which are singletons, and 26% rests with the top ten. Sequencing was carried out using blood, either unsorted or a sorted T cell fraction (not recorded which). The clonotype comes from a human donor who was either an allogeneic HSCT recipient or a stem cell or donor lymphocyte infusion donor (not recorded which). It is not recorded whose cells these are; they may come from a transplant donor. The chain couples TRBV5-5 to TRBJ1-2; D is undetermined. The CDR3 is CASSLGVLYGYTF. CDR3 in DNA: TGTGCCAGCAGCTTGGGGGTTCTCTATGGCTACACCTTC.